These 2 T cell receptor beta chains were sequenced from one sample in a study of cytomegalovirus exposure and HLA in healthy donors (TCRdb year 2017). The library came from the immunoSEQ multiplex PCR assay. For the multiplex PCR, a mixture combining 60 forward primers for TCR Vbeta segments and 13 reverse primers for TCR Jbeta segments was used. TCRdb took over this immuneACCESS table, retaining in-frame rearrangements with V and J assigned. Such tables are incomplete; in checked studies, under half of the missing clones stem from an unresolved V gene, and the remainder is unexplained. The sample contains 140,000 to 150,000 clones, 82% of them found a single time. Approximately 9.7% of the sample is held by the ten biggest clonotypes. The sample comprised PBMCs. The receptors shown here come from a woman aged 60-70 years in good health and CMV-seropositive.

The V call is TRBV27, the J call TRBJ2-2; 10 nucleotides match TRBD2. Trimming at V came to 0 bases and at J to 5 bases, leaving 18 bases not matched to a gene. The germline V gene encodes CDR1 MNHEY and CDR2 SMNVEV (reference sequence). The CDR3 runs to 21 residues. The CDR3 region has the DNA TGTGCCAGCAGTTTATCCAACGGGGCCCTCCCACCGGGACTAGCGACCGGGGAGCTGTTTTTT. Translated, it gives CASSLSNGALPPGLATGELFF.

V gene TRBV28 combines with J gene TRBJ2-7; D possibly corresponds to TRBD1 (7 bases). Deletions cut 2 bases from V and 0 bases from J, with 11 bases between. The germline CDR1 and CDR2 sequences are MDHEN and SYDVKM. The CDR3 loop spans 15 amino acids. CDR3 DNA sequence: TGTGCCAGCAGTTTAGGGACAGCGGGCTCCTACGAGCAGTACTTC. Its translation is CASSLGTAGSYEQYF.